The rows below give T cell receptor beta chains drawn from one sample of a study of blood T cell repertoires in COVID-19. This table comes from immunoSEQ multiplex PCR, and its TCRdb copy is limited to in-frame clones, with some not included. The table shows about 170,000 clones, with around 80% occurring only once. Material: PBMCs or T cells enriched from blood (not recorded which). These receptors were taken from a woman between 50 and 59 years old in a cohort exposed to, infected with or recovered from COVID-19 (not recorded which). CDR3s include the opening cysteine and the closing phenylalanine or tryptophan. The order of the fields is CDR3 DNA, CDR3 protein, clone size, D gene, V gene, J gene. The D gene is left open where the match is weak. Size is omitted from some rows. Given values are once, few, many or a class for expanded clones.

CDR3 DNA: TGTGCCAGCAGCGCGACAGGGGGCAGGATTTCACCCCTCCACTTT; CDR3 protein: CASSATGGRISPLHF; clone size: few; D gene: TRBD1; V gene: TRBV9; J gene: TRBJ1-6
CDR3 DNA: TGTGCCACCAGCTGGGAGGGGGGCTATGGCTACACCTTC; CDR3 protein: CATSWEGGYGYTF; clone size: NA; D gene: NA; V gene: TRBV3-1/TRBV3-2; J gene: TRBJ1-2
CDR3 DNA: TGTGCCAGCAGCTTGCAGGTTGAGGGTACGGGGTATGGCTACACCTTC; CDR3 protein: CASSLQVEGTGYGYTF; clone size: NA; D gene: NA; V gene: TRBV5-6; J gene: TRBJ1-2
CDR3 DNA: TGTGCCAGCGGGGAGGGGTTAAATTCACCCCTCCACTTT; CDR3 protein: CASGEGLNSPLHF; clone size: few; D gene: NA; V gene: TRBV2; J gene: TRBJ1-6
CDR3 DNA: TGTGCCAGCAGCCCCCGGACAGGGGTTGAAGCTTTCTTT; CDR3 protein: CASSPRTGVEAFF; clone size: NA; D gene: TRBD1; V gene: TRBV5-4; J gene: TRBJ1-1
CDR3 DNA: TGTGCCAGCAGCTCAAAGGGGAGGGGAGGAGAGACCCAGTACTTC; CDR3 protein: CASSSKGRGGETQYF; clone size: NA; D gene: TRBD2; V gene: TRBV7-9; J gene: TRBJ2-5
CDR3 DNA: TGTGCCAGCAGTCTCCGGGACAGGGGGCAAGGTACGCAGTATTTT; CDR3 protein: CASSLRDRGQGTQYF; clone size: NA; D gene: TRBD1; V gene: TRBV27; J gene: TRBJ2-3
CDR3 DNA: TGTGCCAGCACCAGCGCCGCGTACGAGCAGTACTTC; CDR3 protein: CASTSAAYEQYF; clone size: NA; D gene: NA; V gene: TRBV12-3/TRBV12-4; J gene: TRBJ2-7
CDR3 DNA: TGTGCCAGCAGCCTTCTACCTGAGAGTAGTGAGCAGTTCTTC; CDR3 protein: CASSLLPESSEQFF; clone size: NA; D gene: NA; V gene: TRBV7-9; J gene: TRBJ2-1
CDR3 DNA: TGTGCCAGCAGCCAAGAGTGGGGACACGGGAATTCACCCCTCCACTTT; CDR3 protein: CASSQEWGHGNSPLHF; clone size: NA; D gene: NA; V gene: TRBV3-1/TRBV3-2; J gene: TRBJ1-6
CDR3 DNA: TGTGCCAGCAGTTACTCTTGGAGGACTGAAGCTTTCTTT; CDR3 protein: CASSYSWRTEAFF; clone size: once; D gene: NA; V gene: TRBV6-5; J gene: TRBJ1-1
CDR3 DNA: TGTGCCACCTCGTTGGCAGGGGGGCACCAGCCCCAGCATTTT; CDR3 protein: CATSLAGGHQPQHF; clone size: NA; D gene: TRBD1; V gene: TRBV28; J gene: TRBJ1-5
CDR3 DNA: TGTGCCAGCAAATATAAAGAGCAAGACGAGCAGTACTTC; CDR3 protein: CASKYKEQDEQYF; clone size: NA; D gene: NA; V gene: TRBV27; J gene: TRBJ2-7
CDR3 DNA: TGCGCCAGCAGCGGGGACAAAAACGAGCAGTACTTC; CDR3 protein: CASSGDKNEQYF; clone size: NA; D gene: NA; V gene: TRBV5-1; J gene: TRBJ2-7
CDR3 DNA: TGTGCCAGCCGGAGTAGCGGGGGCCCCTACGAGCAGTACTTC; CDR3 protein: CASRSSGGPYEQYF; clone size: once; D gene: TRBD2; V gene: TRBV6-5; J gene: TRBJ2-7
CDR3 DNA: TGTGCCAGCAACCACAGGGATGGCTACACCTTC; CDR3 protein: CASNHRDGYTF; clone size: NA; D gene: NA; V gene: TRBV5-6; J gene: TRBJ1-2
CDR3 DNA: TGTGCCAGCAGTTACGGTCCCTCCGGGACAGGTAATCAGCCCCAGCATTTT; CDR3 protein: CASSYGPSGTGNQPQHF; clone size: once; D gene: TRBD1; V gene: TRBV6-2/TRBV6-3; J gene: TRBJ1-5
CDR3 DNA: TGTGCCAGCAGCCAGAACCACAGGGGGGGCTACACCTTC; CDR3 protein: CASSQNHRGGYTF; clone size: NA; D gene: TRBD1; V gene: TRBV3-1/TRBV3-2; J gene: TRBJ1-2
CDR3 DNA: TGTGCCAGCAGATTAGCGGTGGCCGGGACAGGGGGTGGTGAGCAGTTCTTC; CDR3 protein: CASRLAVAGTGGGEQFF; clone size: NA; D gene: TRBD1; V gene: TRBV7-9; J gene: TRBJ2-1
CDR3 DNA: TGTGCCAGCACCATGAAGGGGATTAACACCGGGGAGCTGTTTTTT; CDR3 protein: CASTMKGINTGELFF; clone size: NA; D gene: NA; V gene: TRBV28; J gene: TRBJ2-2
CDR3 DNA: TGTGCCAGCAGTGCTCTAGCTTCCTCCTACAATGAGCAGTTCTTC; CDR3 protein: CASSALASSYNEQFF; clone size: many; D gene: NA; V gene: TRBV2; J gene: TRBJ2-1
CDR3 DNA: TGTGCCAGCAGTGAACGCAGAACTAACTATGGCTACACCTTC; CDR3 protein: CASSERRTNYGYTF; clone size: NA; D gene: NA; V gene: TRBV6-1; J gene: TRBJ1-2
CDR3 DNA: TGTGCCAGCAGTTCCGTCCCGAACACTGAAGCTTTCTTT; CDR3 protein: CASSSVPNTEAFF; clone size: NA; D gene: NA; V gene: TRBV28; J gene: TRBJ1-1
CDR3 DNA: TGTGCCAGTAAGATGGCCGGGACAACTAGCACAGATACGCAGTATTTT; CDR3 protein: CASKMAGTTSTDTQYF; clone size: few; D gene: NA; V gene: TRBV2; J gene: TRBJ2-3
CDR3 DNA: TGTGCAAGTCGCTTCAGGGGAGAGGATACTGAAGCTTTCTTT; CDR3 protein: CASRFRGEDTEAFF; clone size: few; D gene: NA; V gene: TRBV12-2; J gene: TRBJ1-1
CDR3 DNA: TGTGCCAGCAGTCCCCGACAGCTCTACGAGCAGTACTTC; CDR3 protein: CASSPRQLYEQYF; clone size: once; D gene: NA; V gene: TRBV28; J gene: TRBJ2-7
CDR3 DNA: TGTGCCAGCAGCTTTACGGGAGGGGACACTGAAGCTTTCTTT; CDR3 protein: CASSFTGGDTEAFF; clone size: NA; D gene: NA; V gene: TRBV7-2; J gene: TRBJ1-1
CDR3 DNA: TGCGCCAGCAGCGTAACCATGGGACTAGCGGGAGACAATGAGCAGTTCTTC; CDR3 protein: CASSVTMGLAGDNEQFF; clone size: NA; D gene: TRBD2; V gene: TRBV5-1; J gene: TRBJ2-1
CDR3 DNA: TGTGCCAGCAGTGACCGCGGGGGGGCTACAGATACGCAGTATTTT; CDR3 protein: CASSDRGGATDTQYF; clone size: many; D gene: TRBD2; V gene: TRBV6-4; J gene: TRBJ2-3
CDR3 DNA: TGTGCCAGCAGCTTCCGGGACACCCTGCAAGAGACCCAGTACTTC; CDR3 protein: CASSFRDTLQETQYF; clone size: NA; D gene: NA; V gene: TRBV7-9; J gene: TRBJ2-5
CDR3 DNA: TGTGCCAGCAGGGACAGCCTAGAGATTAACTATGGCTACACCTTC; CDR3 protein: CASRDSLEINYGYTF; clone size: NA; D gene: NA; V gene: TRBV6-5; J gene: TRBJ1-2
CDR3 DNA: TGTGCCAGCAGCTTGCTGGCCTTCTTCTCTGGAAACACCATATATTTT; CDR3 protein: CASSLLAFFSGNTIYF; clone size: NA; D gene: NA; V gene: TRBV5-8; J gene: TRBJ1-3
CDR3 DNA: TGTGCCAGCAGTTGGGACAGGGGCGCTCAGCCCCAGCATTTT; CDR3 protein: CASSWDRGAQPQHF; clone size: NA; D gene: TRBD1; V gene: TRBV28; J gene: TRBJ1-5
CDR3 DNA: TGTGCCAGCAGTCTGGGTAGCGGGAGACGGGCAGATACGCAGTATTTT; CDR3 protein: CASSLGSGRRADTQYF; clone size: NA; D gene: TRBD2; V gene: TRBV2; J gene: TRBJ2-3
CDR3 DNA: TGTGCCATCAGCCTACAGGGGGAGACCTACGAGCAGTACTTC; CDR3 protein: CAISLQGETYEQYF; clone size: NA; D gene: TRBD1; V gene: TRBV10-3; J gene: TRBJ2-7
CDR3 DNA: TGCGCCAGCAGCTTGGAGGCAGGGGATTTAGAGACCCAGTACTTC; CDR3 protein: CASSLEAGDLETQYF; clone size: NA; D gene: NA; V gene: TRBV5-1; J gene: TRBJ2-5
CDR3 DNA: TGTGCCAGCAGCTTGGAGGGGGCCAAAAACATTCAGTACTTC; CDR3 protein: CASSLEGAKNIQYF; clone size: NA; D gene: NA; V gene: TRBV5-5; J gene: TRBJ2-4
CDR3 DNA: TGTGCCTGGAGTATAGACAGAAACGAGCAGTACTTC; CDR3 protein: CAWSIDRNEQYF; clone size: few; D gene: NA; V gene: TRBV30; J gene: TRBJ2-7
CDR3 DNA: TGTGCCAGCAGTTATAATCAGGGAGGACAGCCCCAGCATTTT; CDR3 protein: CASSYNQGGQPQHF; clone size: once; D gene: NA; V gene: TRBV6-9; J gene: TRBJ1-5
CDR3 DNA: TGTGCCAGCAGTTTTGGGACACATGGAGAAGCTTTCTTT; CDR3 protein: CASSFGTHGEAFF; clone size: NA; D gene: NA; V gene: TRBV28; J gene: TRBJ1-1
CDR3 DNA: TGTGCCAGCAGTCATCCGGGAGAAGGTTACACCTTC; CDR3 protein: CASSHPGEGYTF; clone size: few; D gene: NA; V gene: TRBV2; J gene: TRBJ1-2
CDR3 DNA: TGTGCCAGCAGTGAACCTCCGGGACAGATAAATGAAAAACTGTTTTTT; CDR3 protein: CASSEPPGQINEKLFF; clone size: few; D gene: TRBD1; V gene: TRBV6-1; J gene: TRBJ1-4
CDR3 DNA: TGCGCCAGGACCAGGGTCGCGCACTACGAGCAGTACTTC; CDR3 protein: CARTRVAHYEQYF; clone size: NA; D gene: NA; V gene: TRBV23-1; J gene: TRBJ2-7
CDR3 DNA: TGTGCCATCAGTGGCGGGACAGATGATCAGCCCCAGCATTTT; CDR3 protein: CAISGGTDDQPQHF; clone size: NA; D gene: TRBD1; V gene: TRBV10-3; J gene: TRBJ1-5
CDR3 DNA: TGTGCCAGTAGTGCCGGGGACAGGAGGACTGAAGCTTTCTTT; CDR3 protein: CASSAGDRRTEAFF; clone size: few; D gene: TRBD1; V gene: TRBV19; J gene: TRBJ1-1
CDR3 DNA: TGTGCCAGCAGTTTTTCAGGGGTAGTCAGAGCTTTCTTT; CDR3 protein: CASSFSGVVRAFF; clone size: NA; D gene: NA; V gene: TRBV28; J gene: TRBJ1-1
CDR3 DNA: TGTGCCAGCAGCCCTCAAACAAGTTCCTACGAGCAGTACTTC; CDR3 protein: CASSPQTSSYEQYF; clone size: NA; D gene: NA; V gene: TRBV7-6; J gene: TRBJ2-7
CDR3 DNA: TGTGCCAGCAGTTACTCCTCTGGAAACACCATATATTTT; CDR3 protein: CASSYSSGNTIYF; clone size: NA; D gene: NA; V gene: TRBV27; J gene: TRBJ1-3
CDR3 DNA: TGTGCCAGTAGTGGGCGACAGGGTTCATCGAGAGAGACCCAGTACTTC; CDR3 protein: CASSGRQGSSRETQYF; clone size: NA; D gene: TRBD1; V gene: TRBV19; J gene: TRBJ2-5